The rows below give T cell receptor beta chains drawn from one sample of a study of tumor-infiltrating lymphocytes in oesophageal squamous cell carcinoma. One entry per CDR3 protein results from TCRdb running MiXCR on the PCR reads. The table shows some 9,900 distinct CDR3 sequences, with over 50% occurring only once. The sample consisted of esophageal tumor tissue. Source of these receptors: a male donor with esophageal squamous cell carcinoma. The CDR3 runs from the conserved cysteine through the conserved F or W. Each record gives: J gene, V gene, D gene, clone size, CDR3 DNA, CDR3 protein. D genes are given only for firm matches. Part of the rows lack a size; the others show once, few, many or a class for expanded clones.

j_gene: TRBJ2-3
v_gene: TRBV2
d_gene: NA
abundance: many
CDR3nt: TGTGCCACCAAATACAGGGCGGGAGTGTCCACAGATACGCAGTATTTT
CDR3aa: CATKYRAGVSTDTQYF

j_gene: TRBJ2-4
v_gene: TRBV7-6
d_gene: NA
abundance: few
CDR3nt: TGTGCCAGCAGTCATCAGGACTATAATTCACCCCTCCACTTC
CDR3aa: CASSHQDYNSPLHF

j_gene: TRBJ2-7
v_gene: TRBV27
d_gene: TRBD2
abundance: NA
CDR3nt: TGTGCCAGCAGTGACGCGGGAGGCTCCTACAATGAGCAGTACTTC
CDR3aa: CASSDAGGSYNEQYF

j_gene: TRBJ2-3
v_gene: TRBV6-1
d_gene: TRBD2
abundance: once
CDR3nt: TGTGCCAGCAGGGAACGCGGGAGGGCCGGAGATACGCAGTATTTT
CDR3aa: CASRERGRAGDTQYF

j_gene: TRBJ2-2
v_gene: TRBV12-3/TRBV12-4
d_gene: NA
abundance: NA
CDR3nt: TGTGCCAGCAGTTTTATTTTCGGGACCGGGGAGCTGTTTTTT
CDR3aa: CASSFIFGTGELFF

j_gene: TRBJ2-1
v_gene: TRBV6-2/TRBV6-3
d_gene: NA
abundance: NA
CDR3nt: TGTGCCAGCAGTTACTCGCTCGAACGGAATGAGCAGTTCTTC
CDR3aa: CASSYSLERNEQFF

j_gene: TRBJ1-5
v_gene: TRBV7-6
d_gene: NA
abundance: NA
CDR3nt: TGTGCCAGCAGCCCTGAACAGGGCCCTAGTCGGCCCCAGCATTTT
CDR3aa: CASSPEQGPSRPQHF

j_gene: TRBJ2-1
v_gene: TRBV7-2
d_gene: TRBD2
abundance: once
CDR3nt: TGTGCCAGCAGCCCTGGACTAGCGGGGGGAAAGCAGTTCTTC
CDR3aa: CASSPGLAGGKQFF

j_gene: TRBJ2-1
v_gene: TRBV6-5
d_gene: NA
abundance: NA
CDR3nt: TGTGCCAGCAGTTACCAGGACAGTTACAATGAGCAGTTCTTC
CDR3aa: CASSYQDSYNEQFF

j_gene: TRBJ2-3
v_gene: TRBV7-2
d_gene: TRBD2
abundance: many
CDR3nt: TGTGCCAGCAGCACCCGACTAGCGGGAGGGTCAGATACGCAGTATTTT
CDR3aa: CASSTRLAGGSDTQYF

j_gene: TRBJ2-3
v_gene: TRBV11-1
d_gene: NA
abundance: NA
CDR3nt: TGTGCCAGCAGCGGCAGAGGACAGCCTAGCACAGATACGCAGTATTTT
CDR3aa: CASSGRGQPSTDTQYF

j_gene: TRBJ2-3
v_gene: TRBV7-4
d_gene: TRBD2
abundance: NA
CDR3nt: TGTGCCAGCAGCTTACGCGGGAGGGGCACAGATACGCAGTATTTT
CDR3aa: CASSLRGRGTDTQYF

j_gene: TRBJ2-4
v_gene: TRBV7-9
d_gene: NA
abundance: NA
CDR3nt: TGTGCCAGCAGCCGTATGGAGTCCGGGAGCACTGAAGCTTTCTTC
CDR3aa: CASSRMESGSTEAFF

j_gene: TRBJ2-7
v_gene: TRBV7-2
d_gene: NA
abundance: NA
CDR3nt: TGTGCCAGCAGCCCACAGTTCCTAGGGGGCTACGAGCAGTACTTC
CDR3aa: CASSPQFLGGYEQYF

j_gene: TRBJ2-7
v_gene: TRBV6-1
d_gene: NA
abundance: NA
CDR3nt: TGTGCCAGCATAGAAGCCTACGAGCAGTACTTC
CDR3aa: CASIEAYEQYF

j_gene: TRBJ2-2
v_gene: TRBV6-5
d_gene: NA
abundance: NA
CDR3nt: TGTGCCAGCAGTCTATCCGGGACAGGGGTTGTACTAGCGGGACGAACCGGGGAGCTGTTTTTT
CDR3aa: CASSLSGTGVVLAGRTGELFF

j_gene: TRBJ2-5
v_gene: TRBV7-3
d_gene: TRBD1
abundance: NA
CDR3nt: TGTGCCAGCAGCCGAGGACAGGGAAAGACCCAGTACTTC
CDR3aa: CASSRGQGKTQYF

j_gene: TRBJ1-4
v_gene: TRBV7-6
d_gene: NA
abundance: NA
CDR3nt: TGTGCTAGCAGCTCACAGGGTTCAACCCATGAAAAACTGTTTTTT
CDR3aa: CASSSQGSTHEKLFF

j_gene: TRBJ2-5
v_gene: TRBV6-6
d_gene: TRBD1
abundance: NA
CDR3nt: TGTGCCAGCAGCCCAGGGGGCGTGGAGACCCAGTACTTC
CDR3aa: CASSPGGVETQYF

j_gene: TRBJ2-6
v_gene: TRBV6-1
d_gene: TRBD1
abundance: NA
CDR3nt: TGTGCCAGCAGGCCAGGACAGGGGGTGGGTGGGGCCAACGTCCTGACTTTC
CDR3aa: CASRPGQGVGGANVLTF

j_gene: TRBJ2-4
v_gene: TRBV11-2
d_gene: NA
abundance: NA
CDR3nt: TGTGCCAGCAGCTCACAACAAGGGACTTTAGCCAAAAACATTCAGTACTTC
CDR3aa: CASSSQQGTLAKNIQYF

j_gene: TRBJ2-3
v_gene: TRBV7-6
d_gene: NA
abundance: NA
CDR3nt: TGTGCCAGCAGCCCCGGGACAGATACGCAGTATTTT
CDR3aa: CASSPGTDTQYF

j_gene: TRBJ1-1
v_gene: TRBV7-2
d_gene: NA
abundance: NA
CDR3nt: TGTGCCAGCAGCTTAACGCTGGGGGGCCAGAATGAAGCTTTCTTT
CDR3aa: CASSLTLGGQNEAFF

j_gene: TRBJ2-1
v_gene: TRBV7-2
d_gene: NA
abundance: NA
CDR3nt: TGTGCCAGCAGCTTAGTGACCCGTAAGCAGTTCTTC
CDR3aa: CASSLVTRKQFF

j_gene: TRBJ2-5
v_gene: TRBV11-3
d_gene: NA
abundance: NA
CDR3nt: TGTGCCAGCAGCTTAAATTCGGCAGGGGGGGAGACCCAGTACTTC
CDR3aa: CASSLNSAGGETQYF

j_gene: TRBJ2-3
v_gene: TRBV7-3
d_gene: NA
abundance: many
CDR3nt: TGTGCCAGCAGCTTAAGTGGCCCGGGGGCAGATACGCAGTATTTT
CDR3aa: CASSLSGPGADTQYF

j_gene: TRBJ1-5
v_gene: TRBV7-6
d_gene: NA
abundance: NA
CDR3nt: TGTGCCAGCAGCCCCTTCCAGAGGATTCTAAGCAATCAGCCCCAGCATTTT
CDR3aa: CASSPFQRILSNQPQHF

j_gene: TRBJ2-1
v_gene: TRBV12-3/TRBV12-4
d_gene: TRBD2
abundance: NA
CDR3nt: TGTGCCAGCAGTTTATCGAGCGGGGGGTACGATGAGCAGTTCTTC
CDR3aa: CASSLSSGGYDEQFF

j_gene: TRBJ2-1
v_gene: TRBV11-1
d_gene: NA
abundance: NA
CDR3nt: TGTGCCAGCAGCGCAACAGGGCAGGATGAGCAGTTCTTC
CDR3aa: CASSATGQDEQFF

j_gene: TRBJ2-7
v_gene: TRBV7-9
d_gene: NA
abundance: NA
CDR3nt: TGTGCCAGCAGTTCCAGCGGAGGCAGGTCCTACGAGCAGTACTTC
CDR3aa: CASSSSGGRSYEQYF

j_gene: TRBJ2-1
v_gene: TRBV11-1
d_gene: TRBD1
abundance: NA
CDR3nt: TGTGCCAGCGTACAGGGGTTCGGTGAGCAGTTCTTC
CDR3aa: CASVQGFGEQFF